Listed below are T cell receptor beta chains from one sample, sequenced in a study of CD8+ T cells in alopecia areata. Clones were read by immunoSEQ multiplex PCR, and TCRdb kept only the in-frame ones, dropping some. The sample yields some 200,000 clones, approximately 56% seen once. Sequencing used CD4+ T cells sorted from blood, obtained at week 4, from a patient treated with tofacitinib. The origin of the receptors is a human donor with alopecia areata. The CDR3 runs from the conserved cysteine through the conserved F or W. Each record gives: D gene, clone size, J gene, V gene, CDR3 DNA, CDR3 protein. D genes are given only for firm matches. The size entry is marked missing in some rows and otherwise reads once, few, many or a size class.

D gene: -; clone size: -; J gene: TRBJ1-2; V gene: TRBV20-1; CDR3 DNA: TGCAGTGCTAGAGGGGGCGGCTACACCTTC; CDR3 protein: CSARGGGYTF
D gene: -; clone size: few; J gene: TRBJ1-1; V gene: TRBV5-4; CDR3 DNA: TGTGCCAGCAGCCTTCGGTTATCGAACACTGAAGCTTTCTTT; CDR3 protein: CASSLRLSNTEAFF
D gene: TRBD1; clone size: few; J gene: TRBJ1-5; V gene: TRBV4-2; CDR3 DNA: TGTGCCAGCAGTATTTACAGGGGAGAGAATCAGCCCCAGCATTTT; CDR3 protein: CASSIYRGENQPQHF
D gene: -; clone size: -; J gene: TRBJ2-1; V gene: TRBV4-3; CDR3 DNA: TGCGCCAGCAGCCAATCTGACGGAAGGATCTACAATGAGCAGTTCTTC; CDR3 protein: CASSQSDGRIYNEQFF
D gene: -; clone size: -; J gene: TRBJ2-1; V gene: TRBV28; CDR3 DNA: TGTGCCAGCAACCTGTGGGATGAGCAGTTCTTC; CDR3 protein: CASNLWDEQFF
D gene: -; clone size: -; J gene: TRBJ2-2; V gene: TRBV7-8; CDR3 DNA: TGTGCCAGCAGACCCAGTGGGGTTATGAACACCGGGGAGCTGTTTTTT; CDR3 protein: CASRPSGVMNTGELFF
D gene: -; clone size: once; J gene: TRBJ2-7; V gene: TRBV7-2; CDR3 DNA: TGTGCCAGCAGCGCAAGCCGGGGCTCCTACGAGCAGTACTTC; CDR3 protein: CASSASRGSYEQYF
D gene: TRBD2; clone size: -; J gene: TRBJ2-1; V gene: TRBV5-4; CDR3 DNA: TGTGCCAGCAGCATTAGCGGGGGGGCCTCTGATGAGCAGTTCTTC; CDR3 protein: CASSISGGASDEQFF
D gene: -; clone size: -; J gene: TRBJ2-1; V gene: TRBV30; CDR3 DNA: TGTGCCTGGAGTGTAGGGGTTGTAGCTAATGAGCAGTTCTTC; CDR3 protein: CAWSVGVVANEQFF
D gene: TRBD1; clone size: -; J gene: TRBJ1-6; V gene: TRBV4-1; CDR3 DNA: TGCGCCAGCAGCCAAGTACCGGGACAGGGTGGTTCACCCCTCCACTTT; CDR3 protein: CASSQVPGQGGSPLHF
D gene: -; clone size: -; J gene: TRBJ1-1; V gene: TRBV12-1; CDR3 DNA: TGTGCCAGCAGCTTTAACAGGGATGCTTTCTTT; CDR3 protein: CASSFNRDAFF
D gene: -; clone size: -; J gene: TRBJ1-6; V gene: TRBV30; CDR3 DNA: TGTGCCTACGGACAGCTCCAAGGGGCCCTCCACTTT; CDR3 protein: CAYGQLQGALHF
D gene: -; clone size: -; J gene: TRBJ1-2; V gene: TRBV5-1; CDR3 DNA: TGCGCCAGCAGCTTGGAACGGGGGCGCGGCTACACCTTC; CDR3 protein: CASSLERGRGYTF
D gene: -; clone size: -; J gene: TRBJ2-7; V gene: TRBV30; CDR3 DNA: TGTGCCTGGAGGCCTTTAAACAGGGGGAGGGTCTACGAGCAGTACTTC; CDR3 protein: CAWRPLNRGRVYEQYF
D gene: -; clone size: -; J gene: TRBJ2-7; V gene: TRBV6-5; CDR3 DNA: TGTGCCAGCAGTTACGGGACGGGTCCCTACGAGCAGTACTTC; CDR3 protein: CASSYGTGPYEQYF
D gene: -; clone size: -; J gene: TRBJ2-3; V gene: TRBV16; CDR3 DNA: TGTGCCAGCAGCCAACTAACAGATACGCAGTATTTT; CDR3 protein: CASSQLTDTQYF
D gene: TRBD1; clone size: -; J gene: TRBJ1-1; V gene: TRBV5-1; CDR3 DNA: TGCGCCAGCAGCATCGGACAGGCATCAACTGAAGCTTTCTTT; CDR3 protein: CASSIGQASTEAFF
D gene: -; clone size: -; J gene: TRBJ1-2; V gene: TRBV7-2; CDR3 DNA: TGTGCCAGCAGCCCGGTGGTCAGGGTTAGGGGCACTAACTATGGCTACACCTTC; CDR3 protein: CASSPVVRVRGTNYGYTF
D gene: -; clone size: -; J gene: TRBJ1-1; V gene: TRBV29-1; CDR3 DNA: TGCAGCGTTGAAGATCACGGAGACAGAGCTTTCTTT; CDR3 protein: CSVEDHGDRAFF
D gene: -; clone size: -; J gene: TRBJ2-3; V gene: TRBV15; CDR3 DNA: TGTGCCACCAGCAGAGATCATCTGTCGCAGTATTTT; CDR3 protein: CATSRDHLSQYF
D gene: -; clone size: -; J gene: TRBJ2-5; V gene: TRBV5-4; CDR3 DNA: TGTGCCAGCAGCATCCAAAAAGAGACCCAGTACTTC; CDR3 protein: CASSIQKETQYF
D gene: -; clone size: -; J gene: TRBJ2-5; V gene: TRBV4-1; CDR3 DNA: TGCGCCAGCAGCCAAGGTATGACAGAGCAAGAGACCCAGTACTTC; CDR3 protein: CASSQGMTEQETQYF
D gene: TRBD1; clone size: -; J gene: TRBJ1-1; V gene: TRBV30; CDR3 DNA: TGTGCCCGTCACAGGGGCCACAACACTGAAGCTTTCTTT; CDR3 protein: CARHRGHNTEAFF
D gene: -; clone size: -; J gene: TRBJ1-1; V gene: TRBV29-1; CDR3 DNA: TGCAGCGTTGAAGATCGTTCGGGTTGGACCGGAGCTTTCTTT; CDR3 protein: CSVEDRSGWTGAFF
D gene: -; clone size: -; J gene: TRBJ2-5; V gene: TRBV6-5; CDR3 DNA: TGTGCCAGCAGGTCCCTACAAGAGACCCAGTACTTC; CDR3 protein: CASRSLQETQYF
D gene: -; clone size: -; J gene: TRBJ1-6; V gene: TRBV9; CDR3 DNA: TGTGCCAGCAGCGTAGATGGCGGACATTCACCCCTCCACTTT; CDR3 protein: CASSVDGGHSPLHF
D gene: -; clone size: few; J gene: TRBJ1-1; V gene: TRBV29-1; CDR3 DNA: TGCAGCGTTAAGTCCCGGGGAAGGGACACTGAAGCTTTCTTT; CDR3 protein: CSVKSRGRDTEAFF
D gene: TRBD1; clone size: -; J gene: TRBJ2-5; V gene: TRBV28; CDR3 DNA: TGTGCCACACATAGACAGGGGTCCGCTGGGGAGACCCAGTACTTC; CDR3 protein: CATHRQGSAGETQYF
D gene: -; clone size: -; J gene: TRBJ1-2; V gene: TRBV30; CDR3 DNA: TGTGCCTGGAGTGAGATCCCAAAACATGGCTACACCTTC; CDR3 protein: CAWSEIPKHGYTF
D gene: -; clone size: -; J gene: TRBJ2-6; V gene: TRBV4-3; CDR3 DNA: TGCGCCAGCAGCCAGGGCCCCTCTGGGGCCAACGTCCTGACTTTC; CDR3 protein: CASSQGPSGANVLTF
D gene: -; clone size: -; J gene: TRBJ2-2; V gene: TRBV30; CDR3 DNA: TGTGCCTCATCGGTAGGGGTCACGAACACCGGGGAGCTGTTTTTT; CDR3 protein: CASSVGVTNTGELFF
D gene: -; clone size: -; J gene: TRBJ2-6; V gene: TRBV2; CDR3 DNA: TGTGCCACCGGACCGGGGAGCTCTGGGGCCAACGTCCTGACTTTC; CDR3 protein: CATGPGSSGANVLTF
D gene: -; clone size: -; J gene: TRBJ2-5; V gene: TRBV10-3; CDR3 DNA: TGTGCCATCACCTCTGGGCAAGAGACCCAGTACTTC; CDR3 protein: CAITSGQETQYF
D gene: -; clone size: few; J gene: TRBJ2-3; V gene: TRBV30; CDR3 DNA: TGTGCCTGGAGTCCGGGACAAGGGTATACGCAGTATTTT; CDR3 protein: CAWSPGQGYTQYF
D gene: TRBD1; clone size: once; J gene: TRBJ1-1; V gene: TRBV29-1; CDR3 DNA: TGCAGCGTTGTCCTTCTCCCGGGACAGGGGGTACACACTGAAGCTTTCTTT; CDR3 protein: CSVVLLPGQGVHTEAFF
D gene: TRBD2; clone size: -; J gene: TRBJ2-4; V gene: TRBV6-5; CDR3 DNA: TGTGCCAGCAGTTACTCGGGGGGGTCAGCCAAAAACATTCAGTACTTC; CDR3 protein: CASSYSGGSAKNIQYF
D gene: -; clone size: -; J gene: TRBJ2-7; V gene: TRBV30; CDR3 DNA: TGTGCCTGGTCCAGAGCCTACGAGCAGTACTTC; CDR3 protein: CAWSRAYEQYF
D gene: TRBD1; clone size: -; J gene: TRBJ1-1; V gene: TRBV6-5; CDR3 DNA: TGTGCCAGCAGTCAGGACAGGGTGAACACTGAAGCTTTCTTT; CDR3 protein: CASSQDRVNTEAFF
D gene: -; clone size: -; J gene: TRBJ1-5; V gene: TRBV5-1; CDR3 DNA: TGCGCCAGCAGCTTGTGGGCCCGGGGTCAGATCGATCAGCCCCAGCATTTT; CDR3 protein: CASSLWARGQIDQPQHF
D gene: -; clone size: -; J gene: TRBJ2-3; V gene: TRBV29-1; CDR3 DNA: TGCAGCGTTGAAGGCGTCGGGGGCCTAGGAACAGATACGCAGTATTTT; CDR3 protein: CSVEGVGGLGTDTQYF
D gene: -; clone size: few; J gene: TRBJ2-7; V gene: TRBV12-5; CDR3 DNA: TGTGCTAGTGGTCTGGTATCGGTTGAGCAGTACTTC; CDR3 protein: CASGLVSVEQYF
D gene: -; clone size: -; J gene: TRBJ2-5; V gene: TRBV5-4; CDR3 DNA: TGTGCCAGCAGCTTGGGTCCGGCGGCTCAAGAGACCCAGTACTTC; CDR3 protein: CASSLGPAAQETQYF